The T cell receptor beta chain described here comes from a study of T-cell reconstitution after alpha-beta-depleted transplantation in children. Unique molecular identifiers were incorporated into the prepared TCRbeta library. TCRdb passed the PCR reads through MiXCR, listing each CDR3 protein once. Of hundreds of thousands of distinct CDR3 sequences in the sample, about an eighth are singletons; the top ten hold around 0.76%. This clonotype was seen at least ten times. Its matching antigen is unknown. General study findings and limits: From newly produced T cells came most of the T-cell counts and diversity one year after transplant. Roughly two months post-transplant, alpha-beta T cells reportedly originated from several hundred graft clones that had expanded. There were some patients whose high TCRbeta diversity at day 60 came from surviving recipient T cells and thymic progenitors.

This sequence was found in a girl aged 2 to 10 with congenital amegakaryocytic thrombocytopenia, due to receive a stem cell transplant. This sample comprised PBMCs, obtained before TCRalphabeta/CD19-depleted stem cell transplant.

The CDR3 sequence: CASSPGNRGSYEQYF. DNA for the CDR3: TGCGCCAGCAGCCCGGGAAACAGGGGTTCCTACGAGCAGTACTTC. The chain is built from TRBV5-1 and TRBJ2-7; TRBD1 agrees at 7 bases. V dropped 4 bases and J dropped 1; count of bases not matched to a gene: 8. The CDR3 is 15 amino acids. Germline V lookup: CDR1 SGHRS, CDR2 YFSETQ. Full variable domain (rest looked up from reference TRBV5-1 and TRBJ2-7): KAGVTQTPRYLIKTRGQQVTLSCSPISGHRSVSWYQQTPGQGLQFLFEYFSETQRNKGNFPGRFSGRQFSNSRSEMNVSTLELGDSALYLCASSPGNRGSYEQYFGPGTRLTVT.